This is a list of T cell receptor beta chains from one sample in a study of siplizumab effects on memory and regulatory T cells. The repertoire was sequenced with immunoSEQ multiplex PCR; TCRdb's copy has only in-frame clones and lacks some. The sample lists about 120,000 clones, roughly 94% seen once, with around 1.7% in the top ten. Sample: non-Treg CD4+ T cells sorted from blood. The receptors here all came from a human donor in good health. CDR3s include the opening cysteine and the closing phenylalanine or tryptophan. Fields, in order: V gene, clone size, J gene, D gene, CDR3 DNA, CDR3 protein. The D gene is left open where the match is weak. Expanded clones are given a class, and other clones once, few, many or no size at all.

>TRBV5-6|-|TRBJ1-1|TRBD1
TGTGCCAGCAGCTCATACAGGGGGCGGAATACTGAAGCTTTCTTT
CASSSYRGRNTEAFF
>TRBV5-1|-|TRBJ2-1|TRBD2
TGCGCCAGCAGCTTGGGGGCGGGACTAACCAATGAGCAGTTCTTC
CASSLGAGLTNEQFF
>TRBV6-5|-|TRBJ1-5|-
TGTGCCAGCAGTTCCACAACCCCACAACAGCAGCCCCAGCATTTT
CASSSTTPQQQPQHF
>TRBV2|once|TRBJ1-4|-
TGTGCCAGCGGTCCTGGACAGCTCAATGAAAAACTGTTTTTT
CASGPGQLNEKLFF
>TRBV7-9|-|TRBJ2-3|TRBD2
TGTGCCAGCAGTTACGGACTAGCGGGGGAGACAGATACGCAGTATTTT
CASSYGLAGETDTQYF
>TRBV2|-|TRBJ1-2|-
TGTGCCAGCACCCCGGGGGAACAGGGATTCTATGGCTACACCTTC
CASTPGEQGFYGYTF
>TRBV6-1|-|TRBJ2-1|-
TGTGCCAGCAATTCCCCGAGCTCCTACAATGAGCAGTTCTTC
CASNSPSSYNEQFF
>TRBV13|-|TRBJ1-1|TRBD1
TGTGCCAGCAGCTTATTCTACAGGGGGGGCACTGAAGCTTTCTTT
CASSLFYRGGTEAFF
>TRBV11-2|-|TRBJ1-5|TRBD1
TGTGCCAGCAGCTTAGGGACAGGGGATCCGCGCAATCAGCCCCAGCATTTT
CASSLGTGDPRNQPQHF
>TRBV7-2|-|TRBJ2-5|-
TGTGCCAGCAGCTTAGGTCAGCAAGAGACCCAGTACTTC
CASSLGQQETQYF